Sequencing of this T cell receptor (beta chain) was carried out in a study of cytomegalovirus exposure and HLA in healthy donors. Study-wide points: Data from an earlier analysis indicated that most TCR beta V segments were productive either about 90% or about 30% of the time. One cluster of highly shared sequence variants probably arose as a sequencing artifact.

Regarding this clone: The antigen remains undetermined.

Germline V CDR1 and CDR2: MNHNS, SASEGT. V lost 7 bases and J 3 bases, leaving 15 bases between the germline ends. The CDR3 sequence is 15 residues long. PCR used 60 Vbeta primers and 13 Jbeta primers. Libraries were prepared by immunoSEQ multiplex PCR; TCRdb keeps only in-frame clonotypes and omits some of them. The table has about 83,000 clones, about two thirds seen once; the top ten hold approximately 8.9%. V gene TRBV6-1 combines with J gene TRBJ2-2, with D possibly being TRBD1 (6 bases). The TCR originated in a man aged 60-69 years in good health and CMV-seronegative. Sequencing was performed on PBMCs. CDR3 bases: TGTGCCAGCATTAAGTTGGACAGCTACACCGGGGAGCTGTTTTTT. It encodes CASIKLDSYTGELFF.